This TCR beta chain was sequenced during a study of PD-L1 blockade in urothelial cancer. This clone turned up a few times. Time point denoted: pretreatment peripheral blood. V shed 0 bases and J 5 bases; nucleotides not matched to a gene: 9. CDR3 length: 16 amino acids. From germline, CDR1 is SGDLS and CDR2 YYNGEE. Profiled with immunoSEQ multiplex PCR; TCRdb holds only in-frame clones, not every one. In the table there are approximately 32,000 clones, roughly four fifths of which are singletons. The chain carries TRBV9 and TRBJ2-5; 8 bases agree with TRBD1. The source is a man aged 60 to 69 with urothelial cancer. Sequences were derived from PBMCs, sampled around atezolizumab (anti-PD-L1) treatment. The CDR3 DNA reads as TGTGCCAGCAGCGTAGACCAGGGGGCTTTTGGTGAGACCCAGTACTTC. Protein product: CASSVDQGAFGETQYF.